These 32 T cell receptor beta chains share one sample of origin, sequenced in a study of blood T cell repertoires in COVID-19. Measured with immunoSEQ multiplex PCR; TCRdb has only the in-frame clones, and not every one. This sample has about 120,000 clones; 85% occur once, and the top ten carry 3.9%. Sequences were obtained from peripheral blood. These receptors all come from a man between 60 and 75 years old with acute or convalescent COVID-19.

In nucleotides, the CDR3 is TGTGCCATTCTCGAAAGCGGGAGGTCAGCCTACGAGCAGTACTTC. Protein: CAILESGRSAYEQYF. The chain recombines TRBV28 with TRBJ2-7, with TRBD2 matching 9 bases. V was pared by 10 bases and J by 2 bases, with 12 bases of the junction left unmatched. The CDR3 loop spans 15 amino acids. The germline CDR1 and CDR2 sequences are MDHEN and SYDVKM.

The chain uses TRBV19 and TRBJ2-1, with a possible D match to TRBD1 (5 bases). Trimming removed 4 bases at V and 8 bases at J, with 12 bases between. This CDR3 contains 13 residues. The germline V gene has CDR1 LNHDA and CDR2 SQIVND (reference sequence). The chain's CDR3 is CASSKNQGHEQFF. In DNA, the CDR3 is TGTGCCAGTAGTAAGAACCAGGGCCATGAGCAGTTCTTC.

This chain connects TRBV7-2 to TRBJ2-5; TRBD1 agrees at 7 bases. This CDR3 has 16 residues. The ends lost 4 bases at V and 5 bases at J; junction bases unmatched: 13. Germline V gene sequence: CDR1 SGHTA, CDR2 FQGNSA. The CDR3 nucleotides read TGTGCCAGCAGCTCAGCAGGGGGATCGGGGCGCGAGACCCAGTACTTC. It specifies CASSSAGGSGRETQYF.

The V and J genes are TRBV19 and TRBJ1-5; TRBD1 matches 10 bases. The CDR3 runs to 16 residues. Looked up from germline, CDR1 is LNHDA and CDR2 is SQIVND (reference sequence). Unmatched junction bases numbered 15, after V lost 5 bases and J lost 11 bases. The CDR3 nucleotides read TGTGCCAGTAGTCACATACCGGGACAGGGGAGATCGGCCCAGCATTTT. This translates into CASSHIPGQGRSAQHF.

In this sample, this clone turned up a few times. This chain uses TRBV7-9 with TRBJ1-4, with D maybe TRBD1 (6 bases). This CDR3 has 15 residues. CDR1 and CDR2 (germline): SEHNR, FQNEAQ (reference sequence). The V end was cut by 5 bases, the J end by 6 bases, with 16 bases between. As DNA, the CDR3 is TGTGCCAGCAGCCCTCACAGGGACCTAGATGAAAAACTGTTTTTT. It translates to CASSPHRDLDEKLFF.

V and J are TRBV5-1 and TRBJ2-7; TRBD1 might be the D (5 bases). The germline CDR1 and CDR2 sequences are SGHRS and YFSETQ. This CDR3 has 13 residues. Trimming removed 1 base at V and 7 bases at J, with 12 bases between. The CDR3 sequence is CASSLLAGLEQYF. CDR3 DNA sequence: TGCGCCAGCAGCTTGTTGGCAGGGCTGGAGCAGTACTTC.

V gene TRBV5-4 combines with J gene TRBJ2-1; TRBD2 agrees at 8 bases. The germline V gene has CDR1 SGHNT and CDR2 YYREEE (reference sequence). J gave up 9 bases and V 1 base, and 0 bases lay outside the gene matches. CDR3 length equals 12 residues. CDR3 protein: CASSLSGGEQFF. CDR3 sequence (DNA): TGTGCCAGCAGCTTGAGCGGGGGTGAGCAGTTCTTC.

The chain employs TRBV4-3 and TRBJ2-1; 12 bases map to TRBD2. J lost 10 bases, V lost 4 bases, and 8 bases had no gene match. The CDR3 runs to 15 residues. Germline V gene sequence: CDR1 LGHNA, CDR2 YSLEER. CDR3 sequence: CASSRWTSGDSEQFF. The CDR3 DNA reads as TGCGCCAGCAGCCGCTGGACTAGCGGGGATTCCGAGCAGTTCTTC.

The rearrangement uses TRBV2 and TRBJ1-5, with D perhaps matching TRBD1 (6 bases). Per germline, CDR1 SNHLY and CDR2 FYNNEI. Between the trimmed V and J ends, which lost 4 bases and 5 bases, there was a span of 12 bases. The CDR3 sequence is 14 residues long. The CDR3 here is CASSGNRAYQPQHF. The CDR3 DNA is TGTGCCAGCAGTGGGAACAGGGCATATCAGCCCCAGCATTTT.

The rearrangement links TRBV28 to TRBJ1-5; no reliable D call. V was pared by 6 bases and J by 2 bases, with 11 bases between. This CDR3 region has 14 residues. Germline V gene lookup returns CDR1 MDHEN and CDR2 SYDVKM. CDR3 sequence (DNA): TGTGCCAGCAGGGTTGGGGAGGGCAATCAGCCCCAGCATTTT. It yields the protein CASRVGEGNQPQHF.

DNA for the CDR3: TGTGCCAGCAGATCCGGGACAGGGATTGAGACCCAGTACTTC. It is translated as CASRSGTGIETQYF. This sequence joins TRBV28 and TRBJ2-5; 9 nucleotides match TRBD1. Germline V gene sequence: CDR1 MDHEN, CDR2 SYDVKM. This CDR3 has 14 amino acids. V gave up 6 bases and J gave up 5 bases; unmatched junction bases: 7.

The genes are TRBV7-2 and TRBJ2-7; 10 nucleotides match TRBD2. Germline loops: CDR1 SGHTA, CDR2 FQGNSA. The CDR3 consists of 15 residues. The junction had 4 bases not matched to a gene; V was cut back by 3 bases and J by 2 bases. CDR3 loop: CASSFGLAVTYEQYF. CDR3 nucleotides: TGTGCCAGCAGCTTTGGACTAGCGGTGACCTACGAGCAGTACTTC.

The chain carries TRBV11-3 and TRBJ1-5; 7 bases fit TRBD1. Losses at the gene ends were 0 bases for V and 7 bases for J; bases not matched to a gene: 12. The V gene's germline CDR1 is SGHNT and CDR2 YENEEA. CDR3 length: 17 residues. The CDR3 here is CASSLELGQGVGQPQHF. CDR3 nucleotide sequence: TGTGCCAGCAGCTTAGAGTTGGGGCAGGGGGTAGGGCAGCCCCAGCATTTT.

The CDR3 here is CSVARIGTDEQYF. CDR3 nucleotide sequence: TGCAGCGTTGCCAGGATCGGAACCGACGAGCAGTACTTC. The V and J genes are TRBV29-1 and TRBJ2-7; no reliable D call. Germline values: CDR1 SQVTM, CDR2 ANQGSEA. There are 13 residues in the CDR3. Trimming cost V 4 bases and J 5 bases, with 15 bases left between them.

This chain uses TRBV28 with TRBJ2-7; TRBD2 matches at 10 bases. The CDR3 runs to 14 residues. V lost 8 bases and J lost 0; bases outside the gene matches: 4. Germline V gene sequence: CDR1 MDHEN, CDR2 SYDVKM. The CDR3 nucleotides read TGTGCCAGCGTACTAGCGGGAAACTCCTACGAGCAGTACTTC. It codes for CASVLAGNSYEQYF.

J is TRBJ1-2 and V is TRBV27, with 11 positions matching TRBD1. Losses at the gene ends were 5 bases for V and 3 bases for J; bases not matched to a gene: 2. Germline V gene lookup returns CDR1 MNHEY and CDR2 SMNVEV (reference sequence). The CDR3 spans 14 residues. CDR3 region: CASSRTGGHYGYTF. CDR3 DNA sequence: TGTGCCAGCAGTCGGACAGGGGGCCACTATGGCTACACCTTC.

V is TRBV18 and J is TRBJ2-1, with D possibly matching TRBD1 (5 bases). V was shortened by 4 bases and J by 5 bases, with 15 bases between the two germline ends. Germline values: CDR1 KGHSH, CDR2 LQKENI. This CDR3 is built from 15 residues. CDR3 loop: CASSLQGFLDNEQFF. CDR3 in DNA: TGTGCCAGCTCACTTCAGGGATTTCTTGACAATGAGCAGTTCTTC.

This clone occurred once. J is TRBJ1-1 and V is TRBV16; 8 nucleotides agree with TRBD1. This CDR3 comprises 14 residues. The germline gives CDR1 KGHSY, CDR2 FQNENV. Trimming at V came to 4 bases and at J to 4 bases, leaving 5 bases not matched to a gene. CDR3 amino acids: CASSPRTGSTEAFF. The CDR3 coding sequence is TGTGCCAGCAGCCCGAGGACAGGGTCCACTGAAGCTTTCTTT.

This chain links TRBV6-5 with TRBJ1-4; tentatively, D is TRBD1 (5 bases). Germline V gene sequence: CDR1 MNHEY, CDR2 SVGAGI. V lost 6 bases, J lost 8 bases, and 16 bases lay in between. CDR3 length equals 14 residues. The CDR3 nucleotides are TGTGCCAGCAGCTCCCGACAGATCGGGGAAAAACTGTTTTTT. Encoded protein: CASSSRQIGEKLFF.

The chain is built from TRBV7-9 and TRBJ1-3, with D perhaps TRBD1 (5 bases). The CDR3 has 14 residues. CDR1 is SEHNR, CDR2 FQNEAQ, per germline (reference sequence). V gave up 1 base and J gave up 7 bases, with 11 bases separating them. The CDR3 bases are TGTGCCAGCAGCTTAGAGCAGGGTCGCAACACCATATATTTT. Encoded protein: CASSLEQGRNTIYF.

The rearrangement joins TRBV7-3 to TRBJ2-2, with 7 bases that match TRBD1. This CDR3 contains 14 residues. Trimming removed 5 bases from V and 7 bases from J; junction bases left unmatched: 7. Germline CDR1 is SGHTA and CDR2 is FQGTGA. CDR3 sequence: CASSPWQGDGELFF. The CDR3 DNA sequence: TGTGCCAGCAGCCCTTGGCAGGGGGACGGGGAGCTGTTTTTT.

The chain joins TRBV18 to TRBJ2-1; D not certain. Germline V CDR1 and CDR2: KGHSH, LQKENI. CDR3 length: 13 residues. Trimming took 3 bases from V and 6 from J, leaving 9 bases between them. CDR3 residues: CASSPLQRNEQFF. CDR3 DNA sequence: TGTGCCAGCTCACCCTTACAACGCAATGAGCAGTTCTTC.

The count of this clone is one. The gene calls are TRBV7-6 and TRBJ2-3; 8 bases align to TRBD2. The CDR3 length is 14 residues. V lost 5 bases, J lost 10 bases, and 11 bases stayed unmatched. Germline lookup yields CDR1 SGHVS and CDR2 FNYEAQ. The CDR3 region is CASSPASGRSAQYF. CDR3 nucleotides: TGTGCCAGCAGCCCGGCCAGCGGGAGATCTGCGCAGTATTTT.

This chain uses TRBV6-5 with TRBJ1-3; a weak D match, TRBD1 (5 bases). There are 13 residues in the CDR3. Germline CDR1 MNHEY, CDR2 SVGAGI. V lost 10 bases, J lost 0 bases, and 10 bases lay in between. The CDR3 DNA reads TGTGCCACGGGGGTTCGCTCTGGAAACACCATATATTTT. Translating it yields CATGVRSGNTIYF.

The rearrangement joins TRBV10-3 to TRBJ2-3, with 12 bases fitting TRBD2. Germline CDR1 is ENHRY and CDR2 is SYGVKD. V trimming: 6 bases; J trimming: 0 bases; junction bases outside the gene matches: 7. The CDR3 loop spans 17 amino acids. CDR3 amino acids: CAISGTSGYASTDTQYF. The CDR3 nucleotides read TGTGCCATCAGCGGGACTAGCGGGTACGCTAGCACAGATACGCAGTATTTT.

The chain has TRBV5-1 and TRBJ2-7, with 7 nucleotides matching TRBD1. V shed 2 bases, J shed 0 bases, and the junction held 2 bases outside the gene matches. The CDR3 consists of 14 residues. Germline CDR1 is SGHRS and CDR2 is YFSETQ. The CDR3: CASSLRDSSYEQYF. The CDR3, as DNA: TGCGCCAGCAGCTTAAGGGACAGCTCCTACGAGCAGTACTTC.

The rearrangement uses TRBV7-3 and TRBJ2-1, with TRBD1 as a possible D gene (6 bases). This CDR3 contains 14 residues. From germline, CDR1 is SGHTA and CDR2 FQGTGA. V lost 5 bases and J lost 10, with 18 bases in between. The CDR3 DNA is TGTGCCAGCAGCACAGATGGGGGCGTTAGAGAGCAGTTCTTC. This encodes CASSTDGGVREQFF.

The chain combines TRBV6-5 with TRBJ1-4; the D is unclear. Trimming pared 4 bases from V and 1 base from J, leaving 4 bases between. Germline V gene data show CDR1 as MNHEY and CDR2 as SVGAGI. The length of the CDR3 is 13 residues. CDR3 residues: CASSSETNEKLFF. The CDR3 region has the DNA TGTGCCAGCAGTTCAGAAACTAATGAAAAACTGTTTTTT.

The CDR3 region is CASSVAARATGELFF. The CDR3 region has the DNA TGTGCCAGCAGCGTAGCCGCCAGGGCCACCGGGGAGCTGTTTTTT. The V gene is TRBV9, the J gene TRBJ2-2; TRBD1 is a possible D gene (5 bases). This CDR3 is built from 15 residues. The V gene's germline CDR1 is SGDLS and CDR2 YYNGEE. The ends were cut back, 0 bases at V and 4 bases at J, with 10 bases in the middle.

The gene calls are TRBV3-1 (or the pseudogene TRBV3-2) and TRBJ2-3, with 7 bases aligning to TRBD2. This CDR3 spans 18 amino acids. Germline V lookup: CDR1 LGHDT, CDR2 YNNKEL (reference sequence). V shed 3 bases and J 0 bases; nucleotides not matched to a gene: 12. The CDR3 protein is CASSQGLVGGTSTDTQYF. The CDR3 DNA sequence: TGTGCCAGCAGCCAGGGTTTGGTCGGGGGGACTAGCACAGATACGCAGTATTTT.

This clone came up a few times. V usage is TRBV5-1 and J usage is TRBJ1-1, with D unresolved. V dropped 2 bases and J dropped 4 bases, with 18 bases sitting between them. The CDR3 extends over 16 amino acids. CDR1 is SGHRS and CDR2 is YFSETQ in the germline V gene. In DNA form, the CDR3 reads TGCGCCAGCAGCTTTTCCGGGCCCCGGGAGGGCACTGAAGCTTTCTTT. Its translation is CASSFSGPREGTEAFF.

The V call is TRBV14, the J call TRBJ2-6; D uncertain. CDR1 SGHDN and CDR2 FVKESK come from the germline V gene. V was pared by 1 base and J by 15 bases, with 10 bases between. The length of the CDR3 is 12 residues. This chain's CDR3 is CASSQVAGSLTF. The CDR3 region has the DNA TGTGCCAGCAGCCAAGTAGCCGGTAGCCTGACTTTC.